Here is one T cell receptor (beta chain) with its context. As yet, its antigen is unknown. Germline V gives CDR1 MDHEN, CDR2 SYDVKM. CDR3 size: 14 residues. The V and J ends lost 4 bases and 4 bases, in that order; junction bases with no gene match: 4. The sample belongs to a study of T cell responses to AZD1222 COVID-19 vaccine. General study points: Compared with day 0, the breadth and depth of the Spike-specific TCR repertoire rose significantly after two doses of AZD1222. Dominant CD4 TCR responses targeted spike regions 160-218 and 743-854. Females made up more of the donors, who were largely white British, and clonal diversity may have come out too low.

The table came from immunoSEQ multiplex PCR; TCRdb's copy has only in-frame clones and leaves some out. The sample consists of some 100,000 clones, about 93% of them appearing once. The clonotype comes from an adult who received the AZD1222 COVID-19 vaccine. The sample in question was peripheral blood, obtained 28 days after the second AZD1222 dose. The rearrangement links TRBV28 to TRBJ2-5, with 9 positions matching TRBD1. CDR3: CASSSPGQGETQYF. The CDR3 region has the DNA TGTGCCAGCAGTTCGCCGGGACAGGGAGAGACCCAGTACTTC.